This TCR beta chain was identified in a study of T-cell memory formation after mild COVID-19. Whole-study context: The study found TCR clusters largely donor specific.

On this clonotype: Its cognate antigen is unknown.

General study results and limits: Within pre-infection memory, some responding clones were found, suggesting cross-reactive memory joined. Chiefly within CM and EM were the contracting CD4+ clones; CD8+ ones were within EMRA.

TCR alpha and TCR beta cDNA libraries with sample barcodes and UMIs came from 5'RACE using constant-segment primers. MiXCR was run by TCRdb on the 5' RACE reads, yielding one entry per CDR3 protein. Here the sample spans about 350,000 distinct CDR3 sequences, roughly an eighth being singletons. This receptor was taken from a man aged 18 to 29 who had mild COVID-19 (a few samples of this study predate the infection). Cell type and time point are not known. Source material: PBMCs or a T cell subset sorted from them (not recorded which).

The CDR3 nucleotides are TGTGCCAGCAGCGTAACGCCTGCCCCCGATCAGCCCCAGCATTTT. It specifies CASSVTPAPDQPQHF. The chain employs TRBV9 and TRBJ1-5; D unresolved. This CDR3 comprises 15 residues. V gave up 1 base and J gave up 5 bases, with 13 bases separating them. Germline loops: CDR1 SGDLS, CDR2 YYNGEE.